These 32 T cell receptor beta chains were all obtained from the same sample, sequenced in a study of blood T cell repertoires in COVID-19. Some clones are missing from TCRdb's copy, which holds only in-frame ones; the method was immunoSEQ multiplex PCR. The data contain about 150,000 clones, 80% to 90% of them singletons. The sample comprised peripheral blood. These receptors came from a woman aged 60-75 years with active COVID-19.

The CDR3 DNA follows: TGTGCCATCTTGCTTCACGGACTAGCGGGATTGCGGAGTTCAGGGGAGACCCAGTACTTC. Protein product: CAILLHGLAGLRSSGETQYF. V usage is TRBV28 and J usage is TRBJ2-5; 12 bases match TRBD2. This CDR3 region has 20 residues. CDR1 is MDHEN and CDR2 is SYDVKM in the germline V gene. Trimming removed 10 bases from V and 5 bases from J; junction bases left unmatched: 26.

V usage is TRBV2 and J usage is TRBJ2-1; 9 bases are a match to TRBD2. The CDR3 is 15 residues long. Germline V lookup: CDR1 SNHLY, CDR2 FYNNEI. The V and J ends lost 3 bases and 4 bases, in that order; junction bases with no gene match: 4. The CDR3 reads CASSERLAGYNEQFF. The CDR3 DNA is TGTGCCAGCAGTGAGAGGCTAGCGGGATACAATGAGCAGTTCTTC.

This chain joins TRBV4-2 and TRBJ2-7, with a weak D call TRBD1 (6 bases). Germline CDR1 LGHNA, CDR2 YNFKEQ. V lost 0 bases and J lost 3, with 15 bases in between. CDR3 size: 16 residues. This chain's CDR3 is CASSQEGSQGLYEQYF. As DNA, the CDR3 is TGTGCCAGCAGCCAAGAGGGGTCACAGGGCCTCTACGAGCAGTACTTC.

The rearrangement uses TRBV4-1 and TRBJ2-7; D may be TRBD1 (5 bases). Germline loops: CDR1 MGHRA, CDR2 YSYEKL. This CDR3 comprises 15 residues. Trimming took 0 bases from V and 5 from J, leaving 14 bases between them. The CDR3, as DNA: TGCGCCAGCAGCCAAGAGGGCAGGGAATTCGACGAGCAGTACTTC. It yields the protein CASSQEGREFDEQYF.

A single count supports this clone. At one end the junction does not follow the germline gene, possibly because of a read error. The genes are TRBV6-5 and TRBJ2-1; 9 bases map to TRBD2. The CDR3 is 13 residues long. Per germline, CDR1 MNHEY and CDR2 SVGAGI. The CDR3 nucleotides are TGTGCCAGCAGTTACCTGGGGACTAGCCAACAAATCTTC. Its translation: CASSYLGTSQQIF.

The genes are TRBV5-4 and TRBJ2-7; possibly TRBD1 for D (6 bases). Trimming left V 1 base short and J 2 bases short, with 10 bases between. This CDR3 has 14 amino acids. Germline V lookup: CDR1 SGHNT, CDR2 YYREEE (reference sequence). The CDR3 is CASSLNTGPYEQYF. The CDR3, as DNA: TGTGCCAGCAGCTTGAACACAGGGCCCTACGAGCAGTACTTC.

The chain couples TRBV7-3 to TRBJ2-2, with 12 bases matching TRBD2. V dropped 1 base and J dropped 7; count of bases not matched to a gene: 7. This CDR3 contains 17 residues. Per germline, CDR1 SGHTA and CDR2 FQGTGA. CDR3 sequence reads: CASSLMALAGGFGELFF. The CDR3 nucleotides are TGTGCCAGCAGCTTAATGGCACTAGCGGGAGGTTTCGGGGAGCTGTTTTTT.

As concerns this clone: One junction end does not reproduce the germline sequence, and a read error may be involved. This CDR3 reads CASSPIRTSGIQEAF. The CDR3 DNA follows: TGTGCCAGCTCACCTATCAGGACTAGCGGCATACAAGAGGCCTTC. The J gene is TRBJ2-7, the V gene TRBV18, with TRBD2 matching 10 bases. Germline CDR1 KGHSH, CDR2 LQKENI. The CDR3 runs to 15 residues.

The chain recombines TRBV7-7 with TRBJ2-1, with TRBD1 matching 11 bases. Germline V gene lookup returns CDR1 SSHAT and CDR2 FNYEAQ (reference sequence). Trimming cost V 5 bases and J 9 bases; bases outside gene matches: 6. CDR3 length: 14 amino acids. This chain's CDR3 is CASSADRGQGEQFF. CDR3 nucleotide sequence: TGTGCCAGCAGCGCGGACAGGGGGCAGGGTGAGCAGTTCTTC. The variable domain in full, with the rest retrieved from reference TRBV7-7 and TRBJ2-1, is GAGVSQSPRYKVTKRGQDVTLRCDPISSHATLYWYQQALGQGPEFLTYFNYEAQPDKSGLPSDRFSAERPEGSISTLTIQRTEQRDSAMYRCASSADRGQGEQFFGPGTRLTVL.

This clone was detected a few times. This chain uses TRBV29-1 with TRBJ2-7; 8 nucleotides match TRBD2. This CDR3 has 13 amino acids. Germline loops: CDR1 SQVTM, CDR2 ANQGSEA. Trimming at V came to 6 bases and at J to 6 bases, leaving 10 bases not matched to a gene. The CDR3 bases are TGCAGCGTGAGGGCCTTAGCGGGGTCCGAGCAGTACTTC. The encoded protein is CSVRALAGSEQYF.

The chain is built from TRBV4-3 and TRBJ2-3, with 9 bases matching TRBD2. The length of the CDR3 is 16 residues. The V segment lost 1 base and the J segment 1 base; nucleotides outside the gene matches: 3. Germline values: CDR1 LGHNA, CDR2 YSLEER. The CDR3, as DNA: TGCGCCAGCAGCCAAGTCGCGGGAGGGGGCACAGATACGCAGTATTTT. Its translation is CASSQVAGGGTDTQYF.

The rearrangement joins TRBV7-9 to TRBJ1-1; perhaps TRBD1 as D (6 bases). The germline CDR1 and CDR2 sequences are SEHNR and FQNEAQ (reference sequence). The germline V and J ends were trimmed by 1 base and 5 bases, with 11 bases remaining between them. This CDR3 spans 14 amino acids. The CDR3 region has the DNA TGTGCCAGCAGCTTAGAGGGGGGGCTGACTGAAGCTTTCTTT. This gives the protein CASSLEGGLTEAFF.

The V call is TRBV25-1, the J call TRBJ2-2; 10 nucleotides line up with TRBD2. This CDR3 spans 17 amino acids. CDR1 is MGHDK and CDR2 is SYGVNS in the germline V gene. Trimming cost V 3 bases and J 2 bases; bases outside gene matches: 6. The CDR3 DNA is TGTGCCAGCAGTGACACTGTAGCGGGAGGTAACACCGGGGAGCTGTTTTTT. The encoded protein is CASSDTVAGGNTGELFF.

The V gene is TRBV2, the J gene TRBJ2-4; 7 bases match TRBD1. Per the germline V gene, CDR1 is SNHLY and CDR2 is FYNNEI. Trimming cost V 6 bases and J 6 bases; bases outside gene matches: 2. This CDR3 has 12 residues. For the CDR3, the DNA is TGTGCCAGCAGACCAGGGGGAAACATTCAGTACTTC. Translated, it gives CASRPGGNIQYF. The entire variable domain, with the rest obtained from reference TRBV2 and TRBJ2-4, is as follows: EPEVTQTPSHQVTQMGQEVILRCVPISNHLYFYWYRQILGQKVEFLVSFYNNEISEKSEIFDDQFSVERPDGSNFTLKIRSTKLEDSAMYFCASRPGGNIQYFGAGTRLSVL.

The chain employs TRBV28 and TRBJ1-1; 7 nucleotides line up with TRBD1. The CDR3 has 12 amino acids. Per the germline V gene, CDR1 is MDHEN and CDR2 is SYDVKM. J gave up 10 bases and V 2 bases, and 4 bases lay outside the gene matches. The CDR3 reads CASSLLTGRAFF. As DNA, the CDR3 is TGTGCCAGCAGTTTACTGACAGGGCGAGCTTTCTTT.

This clone came up once. The J gene is TRBJ2-1, the V gene TRBV6-5; the match to TRBD2 covers 9 bases. The CDR3 contains 13 residues. V was pared by 10 bases and J by 7 bases, with 8 bases of the junction left unmatched. The V gene's germline CDR1 is MNHEY and CDR2 SVGAGI. CDR3 protein: CATAAGGRNEQFF. CDR3 nucleotide sequence: TGTGCCACCGCAGCGGGAGGACGGAATGAGCAGTTCTTC.

The V call is TRBV3-1 (or the pseudogene TRBV3-2), the J call TRBJ2-3; weak D call: TRBD2 (6 bases). Germline CDR1 is LGHDT and CDR2 is YNNKEL (reference sequence). The V end was cut by 6 bases, the J end by 7 bases, with 11 bases between. The CDR3 length is 12 residues. CDR3 DNA sequence: TGTGCCAGCAGTCGTCGGGACTATACGCAGTATTTT. Translating it yields CASSRRDYTQYF.

CDR3 region: CASSLVTGNVYEQYF. In DNA form, the CDR3 reads TGCGCCAGCAGCTTGGTCACAGGGAATGTCTACGAGCAGTACTTC. The V gene is TRBV5-1, the J gene TRBJ2-7, with D perhaps matching TRBD1 (6 bases). Trimming cost V 0 bases and J 3 bases, with 13 bases left between them. This CDR3 comprises 15 residues. The germline gives CDR1 SGHRS, CDR2 YFSETQ.

The chain combines TRBV18 with TRBJ1-3; no clear D gene. CDR1 is KGHSH and CDR2 is LQKENI in the germline V gene. Trimming pared 6 bases from V and 0 bases from J, leaving 12 bases between. This CDR3 is 15 amino acids long. The CDR3 protein is CASSPTQHSGNTIYF. The DNA of the CDR3 is TGTGCCAGCTCGCCCACACAACACTCTGGAAACACCATATATTTT.

The V call is TRBV2, the J call TRBJ1-6; tentative D call: TRBD1 (6 bases). V gave up 7 bases and J gave up 0 bases, with 13 bases separating them. CDR1 and CDR2 from the germline V gene are SNHLY and FYNNEI. The CDR3 is made up of 16 amino acids. CDR3: CASKGGSGSYNSPLHF. The CDR3 DNA is TGTGCCAGCAAGGGGGGGTCGGGCTCCTATAATTCACCCCTCCACTTT.

CDR3 in DNA: TGTGCCACCCAGGGTCGACAGGGGGCTTACGAGCAGTACTTC. Translation: CATQGRQGAYEQYF. The chain couples TRBV6-6 to TRBJ2-7; TRBD1 agrees at 10 bases. The CDR3 extends over 14 amino acids. The germline gives CDR1 MNHNY, CDR2 SVGAGI (reference sequence). J lost 4 bases, V lost 10 bases, and 10 bases had no gene match.

The chain joins TRBV7-8 to TRBJ2-1; 7 nucleotides align to TRBD1. This CDR3 spans 16 amino acids. Germline V gene sequence: CDR1 SGHVS, CDR2 FQNEAQ. Germline trimming cut 4 bases from V and 5 bases from J; bases unmatched to any gene: 11. This CDR3 reads CASSSDRARSNNEQFF. The CDR3 nucleotides are TGTGCCAGCAGCTCCGACAGGGCTAGGTCTAACAATGAGCAGTTCTTC.

This chain links TRBV11-1 with TRBJ1-5, with 7 bases that match TRBD1. The germline gives CDR1 SGHAT, CDR2 FQDESV (reference sequence). The CDR3 is 15 residues long. With V trimmed by 5 bases and J by 6 bases, 10 bases remained unmatched. The CDR3 DNA is TGTGCCAGCAGCGGTTTCCGGGACAGATTTCAGCCCCAGCATTTT. This codes for CASSGFRDRFQPQHF.

The CDR3 sequence: CATSAPGGNYGYTF. The CDR3 DNA reads as TGTGCCACCAGTGCCCCAGGGGGCAACTATGGCTACACCTTC. The chain carries TRBV24-1 and TRBJ1-2, with 8 nucleotides matching TRBD1. Per the germline V gene, CDR1 is KGHDR and CDR2 is SFDVKD. CDR3 length: 14 residues. Germline trimming cut 5 bases from V and 2 bases from J; bases unmatched to any gene: 3.

This chain links TRBV6-2 or TRBV6-3 with TRBJ2-1; 12 bases align to TRBD2. Germline loops: CDR1 MNHEY, CDR2 SVGEGT. V lost 5 bases and J lost 5; bases outside the gene matches: 4. This CDR3 has 15 residues. CDR3 bases: TGTGCCAGCAGTCATCTAGCGGGAGGGAACAATGAGCAGTTCTTC. Translation gives CASSHLAGGNNEQFF.

The rearrangement joins TRBV6-6 to TRBJ1-6, with 9 positions matching TRBD1. V gave up 6 bases and J gave up 7 bases; unmatched junction bases: 7. CDR1 and CDR2 (germline): MNHNY, SVGAGI (reference sequence). This CDR3 contains 15 residues. Here the CDR3 reads CASRTPGTGNSPLHF. As DNA, the CDR3 is TGTGCCAGCAGGACACCCGGGACAGGGAATTCACCCCTCCACTTT.

In its sample, this clone was seen once. The chain uses TRBV7-9 and TRBJ2-2, with 7 bases that match TRBD2. The CDR3 extends over 14 amino acids. With 2 bases clipped from V and 5 bases from J, the junction kept 2 bases outside the gene matches. Germline V lookup: CDR1 SEHNR, CDR2 FQNEAQ (reference sequence). CDR3 DNA: TGTGCCAGCAGCTTACGCGGGGGTACCGGGGAGCTGTTTTTT. Translating gives CASSLRGGTGELFF.

The chain's CDR3 is CASSRGQGTSTNEKLFF. CDR3 coding DNA: TGCGCCAGCAGCCGTGGACAGGGGACTTCAACTAATGAAAAACTGTTTTTT. This sequence joins TRBV4-1 and TRBJ1-4, with 9 positions matching TRBD1. The CDR3 spans 17 residues. In germline, CDR1 is MGHRA, CDR2 YSYEKL. Losses at the gene ends were 4 bases for V and 0 bases for J; bases not matched to a gene: 6.

This rearrangement joins TRBV7-9 to TRBJ2-1; TRBD2 is a possible D gene (6 bases). The germline V and J ends were trimmed by 8 bases and 9 bases, with 17 bases remaining between them. This CDR3 spans 13 amino acids. The V gene's germline CDR1 is SEHNR and CDR2 FQNEAQ (reference sequence). The CDR3 loop reads CASGLRSEGEQFF. CDR3 nucleotide sequence: TGTGCCAGCGGACTCCGGTCGGAGGGTGAGCAGTTCTTC.

The CDR3 protein is CASSLDGGNRNQPQHF. In nucleotides, the CDR3 is TGCGCCAGCAGCTTGGACGGGGGGAATCGCAATCAGCCCCAGCATTTT. V is TRBV5-1 and J is TRBJ1-5; a weak D match, TRBD1 (5 bases). Trimming took 0 bases from V and 2 from J, leaving 12 bases between them. CDR1 is SGHRS and CDR2 is YFSETQ in the germline V gene. This CDR3 spans 16 amino acids.

J is TRBJ1-1 and V is TRBV5-6; D call uncertain. The CDR3 length is 16 residues. Germline-derived CDR1 and CDR2 are SGHDT and YYEEEE. Trimming removed 1 base at V and 1 base at J, with 14 bases between. The CDR3 loop is CASSLLQIDWNTEAFF. DNA for the CDR3: TGTGCCAGCAGCTTGCTTCAAATTGACTGGAACACTGAAGCTTTCTTT.

Note on this clone: Mismatch with germline at one junction end may stem from a read error. The genes are TRBV7-7 and TRBJ2-2; TRBD2 might be the D (6 bases). Per the germline V gene, CDR1 is SSHAT and CDR2 is FNYEAQ (reference sequence). The CDR3 has 14 residues. The CDR3 loop is CASSFGARGGELFF. The DNA for the CDR3 is TGTGCTAGCAGCTTTGGAGCGCGGGGCGGGGAGCTGTTTTTT.